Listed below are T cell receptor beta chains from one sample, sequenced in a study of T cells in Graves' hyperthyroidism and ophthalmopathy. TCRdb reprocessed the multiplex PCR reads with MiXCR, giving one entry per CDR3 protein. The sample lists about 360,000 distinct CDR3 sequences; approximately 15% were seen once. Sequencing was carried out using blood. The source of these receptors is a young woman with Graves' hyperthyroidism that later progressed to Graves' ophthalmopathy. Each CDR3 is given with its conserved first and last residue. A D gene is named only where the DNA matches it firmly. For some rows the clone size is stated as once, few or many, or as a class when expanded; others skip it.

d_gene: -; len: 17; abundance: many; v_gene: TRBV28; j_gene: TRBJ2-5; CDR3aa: CASSSSTQATGQETQYF; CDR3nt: TGTGCCAGCAGTTCCTCCACGCAAGCGACAGGCCAAGAGACCCAGTACTTC
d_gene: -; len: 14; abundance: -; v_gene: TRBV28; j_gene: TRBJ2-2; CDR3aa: CASSPIRTEGELFF; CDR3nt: TGTGCCAGCAGCCCGATCCGCACGGAAGGGGAGCTGTTTTTT
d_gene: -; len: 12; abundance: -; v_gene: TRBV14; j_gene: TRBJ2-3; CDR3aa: CASSHVRQTQYF; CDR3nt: TGTGCCAGCAGCCATGTTAGGCAGACGCAGTATTTT
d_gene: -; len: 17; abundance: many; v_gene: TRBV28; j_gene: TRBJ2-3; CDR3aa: CASNEGGVLDSTDTQYF; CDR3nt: TGTGCCAGCAACGAAGGGGGGGTTCTGGACTCCACAGATACGCAGTATTTT
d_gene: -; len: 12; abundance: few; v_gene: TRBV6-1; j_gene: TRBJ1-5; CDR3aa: CASSVPVQPQHF; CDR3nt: TGTGCCAGCAGTGTCCCGGTTCAGCCCCAGCATTTT
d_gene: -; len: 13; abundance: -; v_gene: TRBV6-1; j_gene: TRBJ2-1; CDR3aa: CASVTGFYNEQFF; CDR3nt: TGTGCCAGTGTTACGGGTTTCTACAATGAGCAGTTCTTC
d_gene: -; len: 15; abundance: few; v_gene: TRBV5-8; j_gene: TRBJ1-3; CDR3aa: CASSPHLVSGNTIYF; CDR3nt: TGTGCCAGCAGCCCCCATCTAGTCTCTGGAAACACCATATATTTT
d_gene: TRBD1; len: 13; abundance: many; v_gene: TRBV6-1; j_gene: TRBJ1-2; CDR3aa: CASRTGGTYGYTF; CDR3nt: TGTGCCAGCAGGACAGGGGGCACGTATGGCTACACCTTC
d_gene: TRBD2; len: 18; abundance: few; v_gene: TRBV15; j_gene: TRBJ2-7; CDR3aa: CATSRSTPGLGRSREQYF; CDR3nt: TGTGCCACCAGCAGAAGTACACCGGGACTAGGTCGCTCTCGGGAGCAGTACTTC
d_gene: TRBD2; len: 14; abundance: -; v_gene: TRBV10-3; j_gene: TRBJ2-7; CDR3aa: CAISGRTSPYEQYF; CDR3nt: TGTGCCATCAGTGGTAGGACTAGTCCCTACGAGCAGTACTTC
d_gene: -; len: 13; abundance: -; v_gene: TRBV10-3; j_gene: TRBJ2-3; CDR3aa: CAIGIGKTDTQYF; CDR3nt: TGTGCCATCGGAATTGGAAAAACAGATACGCAGTATTTT
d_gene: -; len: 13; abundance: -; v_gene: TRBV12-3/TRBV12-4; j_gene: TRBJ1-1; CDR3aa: CASSRNRNTEAFF; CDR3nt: TGTGCCAGCAGTCGTAATAGGAACACTGAAGCTTTCTTT
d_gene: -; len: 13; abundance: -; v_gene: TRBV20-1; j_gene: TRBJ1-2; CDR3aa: CSAEGQGRRGYTF; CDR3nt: TGCAGTGCTGAAGGGCAGGGAAGACGTGGCTACACCTTC
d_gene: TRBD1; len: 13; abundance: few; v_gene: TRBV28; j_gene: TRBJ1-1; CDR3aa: CASGQGENTEAFF; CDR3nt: TGTGCCAGCGGACAGGGGGAGAACACTGAAGCTTTCTTT
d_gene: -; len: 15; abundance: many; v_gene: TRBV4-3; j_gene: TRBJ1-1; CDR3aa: CASSHNGGLNTEAFF; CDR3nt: TGCGCCAGCAGCCACAACGGGGGCTTGAACACTGAAGCTTTCTTT
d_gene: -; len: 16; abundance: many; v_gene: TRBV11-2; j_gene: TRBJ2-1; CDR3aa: CASSLVRDLSYNEQFF; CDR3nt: TGTGCCAGCAGCTTAGTTAGGGACTTGTCCTACAATGAGCAGTTCTTC
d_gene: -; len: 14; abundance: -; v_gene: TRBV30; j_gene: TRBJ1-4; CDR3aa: CAWSVRAVEEKLFF; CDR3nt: TGTGCCTGGAGTGTAAGGGCGGTAGAGGAAAAACTGTTTTTT
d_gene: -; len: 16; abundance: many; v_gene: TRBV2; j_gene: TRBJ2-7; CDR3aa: CASSEAQTRYAYEQYF; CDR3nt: TGTGCCAGCAGTGAAGCACAAACCCGATACGCCTACGAGCAGTACTTC
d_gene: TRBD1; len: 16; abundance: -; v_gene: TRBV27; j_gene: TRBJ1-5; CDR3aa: CASGHRGQGINQPQHF; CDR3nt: TGTGCCAGTGGTCACAGGGGACAGGGAATCAATCAGCCCCAGCATTTT
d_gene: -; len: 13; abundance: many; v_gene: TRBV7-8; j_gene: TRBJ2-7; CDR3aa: CASSLVPGDEQYF; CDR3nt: TGTGCCAGCAGCTTAGTCCCGGGGGACGAGCAGTACTTC
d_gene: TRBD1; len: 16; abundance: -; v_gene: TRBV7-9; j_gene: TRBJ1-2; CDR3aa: CASSLGYRGLKNGYTF; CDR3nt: TGTGCCAGCAGCTTGGGATACAGGGGCCTTAAGAATGGCTACACCTTC
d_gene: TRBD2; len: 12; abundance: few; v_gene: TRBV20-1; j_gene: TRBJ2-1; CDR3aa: CSARDGGTSLFF; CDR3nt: TGCAGTGCTAGAGATGGTGGGACTAGCTTGTTCTTC
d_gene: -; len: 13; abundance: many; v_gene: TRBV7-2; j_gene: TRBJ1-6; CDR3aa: CASSLTLDSPLHF; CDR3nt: TGTGCCAGCAGCTTAACGCTTGATTCACCCCTCCACTTT
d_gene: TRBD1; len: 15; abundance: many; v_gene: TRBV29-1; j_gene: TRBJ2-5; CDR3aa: CSVDWTDRGQETQYF; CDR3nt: TGCAGCGTTGATTGGACGGACAGGGGCCAAGAGACCCAGTACTTC
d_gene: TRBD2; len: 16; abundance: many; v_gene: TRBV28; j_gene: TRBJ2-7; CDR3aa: CASSLSGLAGDYEQYF; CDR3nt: TGTGCCAGCAGTTTATCAGGACTAGCGGGAGACTACGAGCAGTACTTC
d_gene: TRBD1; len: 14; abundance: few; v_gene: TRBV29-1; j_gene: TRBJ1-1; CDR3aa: CSVEVGTADTEAFF; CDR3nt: TGCAGCGTTGAAGTGGGGACAGCGGACACTGAAGCTTTCTTT
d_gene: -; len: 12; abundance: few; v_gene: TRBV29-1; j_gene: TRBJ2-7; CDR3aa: CSVEGQLYEQYF; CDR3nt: TGCAGCGTTGAAGGACAGCTCTACGAGCAGTACTTC
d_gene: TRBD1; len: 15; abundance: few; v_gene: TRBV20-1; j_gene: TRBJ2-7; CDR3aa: CSAVPSGTVFYEQYF; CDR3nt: TGCAGTGCGGTACCCTCCGGGACAGTATTCTACGAGCAGTACTTC
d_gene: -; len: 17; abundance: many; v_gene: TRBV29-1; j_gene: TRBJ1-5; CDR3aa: CSVEPGPTLYSNQPQHF; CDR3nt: TGCAGCGTTGAACCGGGCCCGACTTTATATAGCAATCAGCCCCAGCATTTT
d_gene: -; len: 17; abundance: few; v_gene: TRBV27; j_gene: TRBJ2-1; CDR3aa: CASSSVTLLRGYNEQFF; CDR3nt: TGTGCCAGCAGTTCTGTGACCCTCCTTAGGGGCTACAATGAGCAGTTCTTC
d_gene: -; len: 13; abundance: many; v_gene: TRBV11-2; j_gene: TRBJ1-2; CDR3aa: CASSLRDSCGYTF; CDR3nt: TGTGCCAGCAGCTTAAGAGATAGTTGCGGCTACACCTTC
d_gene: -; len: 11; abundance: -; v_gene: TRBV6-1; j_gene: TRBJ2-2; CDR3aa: CASRIGNDLFF; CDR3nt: TGTGCCAGCAGAATAGGAAATGATCTGTTTTTT
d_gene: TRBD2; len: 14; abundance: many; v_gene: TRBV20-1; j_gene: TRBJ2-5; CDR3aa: CSARDGGSVETQYF; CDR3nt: TGCAGTGCTAGAGATGGCGGGAGTGTGGAGACCCAGTACTTC
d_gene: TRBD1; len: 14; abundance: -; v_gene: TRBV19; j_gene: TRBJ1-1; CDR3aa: CASSITGVNTEAFF; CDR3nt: TGTGCCAGTAGTATCACAGGGGTGAACACTGAAGCTTTCTTT
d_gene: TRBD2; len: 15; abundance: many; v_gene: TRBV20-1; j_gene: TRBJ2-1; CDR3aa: CSAPQLAGGNNEQFF; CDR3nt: TGCAGTGCTCCCCAGCTAGCGGGAGGCAACAATGAGCAGTTCTTC
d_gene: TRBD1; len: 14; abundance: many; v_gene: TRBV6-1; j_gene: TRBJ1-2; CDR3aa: CASMGTAGDYGYTF; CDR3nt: TGTGCCAGCATGGGGACAGCGGGAGACTATGGCTACACCTTC
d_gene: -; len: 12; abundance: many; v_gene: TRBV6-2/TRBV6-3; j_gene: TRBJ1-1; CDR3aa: CASSPGVAEAFF; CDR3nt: TGTGCCAGCAGTCCGGGGGTCGCTGAAGCTTTCTTT
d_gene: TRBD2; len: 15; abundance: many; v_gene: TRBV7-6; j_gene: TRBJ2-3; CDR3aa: CASSLVAGPTDTQYF; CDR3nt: TGTGCCAGCAGCTTAGTAGCGGGGCCCACAGATACGCAGTATTTT
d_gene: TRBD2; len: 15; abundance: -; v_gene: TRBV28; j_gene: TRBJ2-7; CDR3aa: CASSLLAGDSYEQYF; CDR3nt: TGTGCCAGCAGCCTACTAGCGGGAGACTCCTACGAGCAGTACTTC
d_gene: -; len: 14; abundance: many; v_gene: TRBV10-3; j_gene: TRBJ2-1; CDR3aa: CAISLQGSHNEQFF; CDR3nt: TGTGCCATCAGCCTACAGGGATCCCACAATGAGCAGTTCTTC
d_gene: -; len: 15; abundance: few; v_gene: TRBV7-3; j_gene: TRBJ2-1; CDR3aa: CASSLTGRSYNEQFF; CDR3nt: TGTGCCAGCAGCTTAACGGGGAGGTCCTACAATGAGCAGTTCTTC
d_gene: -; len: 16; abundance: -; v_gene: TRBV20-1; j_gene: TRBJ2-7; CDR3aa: CSVSPSAPRPSYEQYF; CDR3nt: TGCAGTGTCAGTCCGTCAGCCCCTCGCCCTAGCTACGAGCAGTACTTC
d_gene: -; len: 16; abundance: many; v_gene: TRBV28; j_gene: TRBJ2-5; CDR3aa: CASSFRGTVRRETQYF; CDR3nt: TGTGCCAGCAGTTTCCGCGGGACAGTTAGGAGGGAGACCCAGTACTTC